This passage covers 10 T cell receptor beta chains from one sample sequenced in a study of Graves' ophthalmopathy and Graves' hyperthyroidism. For repertoire sequencing, the TCR beta CDR3 regions were amplified from RNA transcripts. Second-round multiplex PCR came after first-round RT-PCR with HTBI primers. TCRdb redid the calling of the multiplex PCR reads with MiXCR, one entry per CDR3 protein. The table records around 1,000,000 distinct CDR3 sequences, less than 45% of them present only once. Sample: peripheral blood or thyroid tissue (not recorded which). The receptors derive from an adult man with Graves' hyperthyroidism.

The chain couples TRBV29-1 to TRBJ2-7; TRBD2 agrees at 11 bases. The J segment lost 2 bases and the V segment lost 6 bases, leaving 9 bases of the junction unmatched. From germline, CDR1 is SQVTM and CDR2 ANQGSEA. The CDR3 is made up of 15 amino acids. CDR3 nucleotides: TGCAGCGTGGGGGGGACTAGCGGTATCCCCTACGAGCAGTACTTC. Translating it yields CSVGGTSGIPYEQYF.

The chain carries TRBV4-1 and TRBJ1-5; D gene uncertain. This CDR3 spans 15 amino acids. The V and J ends lost 0 bases and 4 bases respectively, with 10 bases between them. Germline CDR1 MGHRA, CDR2 YSYEKL. CDR3 DNA: TGCGCCAGCAGCCAAGAAGAGGTCGGAAATCAGCCCCAGCATTTT. This translates into CASSQEEVGNQPQHF.

This clonotype was seen repeatedly, ten times or more. The chain is built from TRBV7-9 and TRBJ1-5; D may be TRBD1 (5 bases). V lost 5 bases and J 9 bases, leaving 17 bases between the germline ends. The CDR3 runs 14 residues. The germline V gene has CDR1 SEHNR and CDR2 FQNEAQ (reference sequence). CDR3 bases: TGTGCCAGCAGCCATGGAGTTGTAGGGACGCCCCAGCATTTT. Its protein is CASSHGVVGTPQHF.

The chain employs TRBV29-1 and TRBJ1-1, with D possibly being TRBD1 (5 bases). The CDR3 extends over 13 amino acids. Germline assignment: CDR1 SQVTM and CDR2 ANQGSEA. Trimming shortened V by 6 bases and J by 1 base, and 12 bases separated the two germline ends. The CDR3, as DNA: TGCAGCGTCAAGGGGCCTGGGAACACTGAAGCTTTCTTT. Amino acid sequence: CSVKGPGNTEAFF.

The rearrangement joins TRBV29-1 to TRBJ1-2; TRBD1 might be the D (6 bases). V gave up 7 bases and J gave up 7 bases, with 19 bases separating them. Germline V gene data show CDR1 as SQVTM and CDR2 as ANQGSEA. The length of the CDR3 is 13 residues. The CDR3 loop reads CSAAGSGASGYTF. As DNA, the CDR3 is TGCAGCGCCGCAGGGTCAGGGGCGTCTGGCTACACCTTC.

The chain carries TRBV20-1 and TRBJ1-1; 7 nucleotides match TRBD1. CDR1 and CDR2 (germline): DFQATT, SNEGSKA (reference sequence). The trim removed 5 bases at V and 3 bases at J, leaving 6 bases unmatched. This CDR3 comprises 13 residues. DNA of the CDR3: TGCAGTGCTGAGACAGGGTTCGACACTGAAGCTTTCTTT. It yields the protein CSAETGFDTEAFF.

The CDR3 coding sequence is TGCGCCAGCAGTGAGCCGATTTCTGGGGCGCGTGGGGCCAACGTCCTGACTTTC. Amino acids: CASSEPISGARGANVLTF. V and J are TRBV10-2 and TRBJ2-6; tentative D call: TRBD1 (5 bases). Germline V gene sequence: CDR1 WSHSY, CDR2 SAAADI. The CDR3 sequence is 18 residues long. Trimming shortened V by 2 bases and J by 3 bases, and 17 bases separated the two germline ends.

This clonotype was seen at least ten times. As DNA, the CDR3 is TGCGCCAGCACCCCCTCTTCGGGGATATCCTACGAGCAGTACTTC. Amino acids: CASTPSSGISYEQYF. The rearrangement uses TRBV10-2 and TRBJ2-7; tentative D call: TRBD2 (5 bases). V shed 7 bases and J shed 1 base, with 17 bases lying between them. The CDR3 runs 15 residues. CDR1 is WSHSY, CDR2 SAAADI, per germline.

In the case of this clonotype: Being one base from a much bigger clone, this may be a read error. The V call is TRBV20-1, the J call TRBJ2-7; the D gene is possibly TRBD1 (6 bases). The V gene's germline CDR1 is DFQATT and CDR2 SNEGSKA (reference sequence). CDR3 length: 15 amino acids. Trimming pared 2 bases from V and 1 base from J, leaving 15 bases between. The CDR3 DNA follows: TGCAGTGCTAGAAAGACAGGTGGCAGTTCCTACGAGCAGTACTTC. Protein sequence: CSARKTGGSSYEQYF.

The chain has TRBV9 and TRBJ2-7; D remains ambiguous. The V gene's germline CDR1 is SGDLS and CDR2 YYNGEE. V lost 4 bases to trimming and J lost 4 bases, with 12 bases between them. This CDR3 is 13 amino acids long. CDR3 sequence: CASSPPFLYEQYF. Written as DNA, the CDR3 is TGTGCCAGCAGCCCTCCTTTTCTATACGAGCAGTACTTC.